This T cell receptor (beta chain) originates from a study of T cell repertoires in aging, cancer and after chemotherapy. Overall study: Six age groups, ranging from 30 or younger to 70 or older, included the donors. Pre- and post-chemotherapy samples were paired from glioblastoma patients treated with temozolomide-based therapy.

V shed 1 base and J 0 bases; nucleotides not matched to a gene: 7. There are 19 residues in the CDR3. Regarding the study as a whole: In cancer patients, declining TCR diversity with age involved lost richness and lost evenness. The repertoire data cannot show anything about immunological memory following chemotherapy.

Multiplex touch-down PCR with TRB-A/B primers amplified rearranged V-D-J TRB sequences. TCRdb reprocessed the multiplex PCR reads with MiXCR, giving one entry per CDR3 protein. The sample has 2,000 to 3,000 distinct CDR3 sequences, approximately 66% seen once; the top ten hold 26%. Peripheral blood genomic DNA, not sorted cells or RNA, was the template. With respect to this clonotype: Its antigen is currently unknown.

Sequenced sample: blood. The origin of this receptor is a human donor with a solid tumor. V usage is TRBV12-3 or TRBV12-4 and J usage is TRBJ2-2; 11 nucleotides line up with TRBD2. The CDR3, as DNA: TGTGCCAGCAGTTTAGGCCCTGGACTAGCGGGCCCGAACACCGGGGAGCTGTTTTTT. It encodes CASSLGPGLAGPNTGELFF.